Presented here are 20 T cell receptor beta chains from one specimen sequenced in a study of blood T cell repertoires in COVID-19. The protocol was immunoSEQ multiplex PCR, while the TCRdb copy is restricted to in-frame clones and leaves out a portion. The sample holds about 200,000 clones, around 85% seen once. Source material: peripheral blood. The receptors stem from a man aged 55 to 69 with COVID-19, enrolled during active disease.

The rearrangement links TRBV9 to TRBJ2-7, with D possibly TRBD1 on 5 matching bases. The CDR3 runs to 13 residues. CDR1 is SGDLS and CDR2 is YYNGEE in the germline V gene. Deletions cut 4 bases from V and 3 bases from J, with 11 bases between. The CDR3 here is CASSPDSYYEQYF. Here the CDR3 DNA reads TGTGCCAGCAGCCCCGACAGCTACTACGAGCAGTACTTC.

This clone came up a few times. This chain links TRBV5-4 with TRBJ2-2; D might be TRBD2 (7 bases). The V gene's germline CDR1 is SGHNT and CDR2 YYREEE (reference sequence). V gave up 0 bases and J gave up 5 bases, with 11 bases separating them. The CDR3 extends over 15 amino acids. CDR3 coding DNA: TGTGCCAGCAGCTTGGAAAGGGGGGGGACCGGGGAGCTGTTTTTT. Its translation is CASSLERGGTGELFF.

The CDR3 protein is CASSPGFGDLFYTF. DNA for the CDR3: TGTGCCAGCAGTCCCGGCTTTGGAGACCTATTCTACACCTTC. This chain joins TRBV6-5 and TRBJ1-2; D is undetermined. Deletions cut 5 bases from V and 10 bases from J, with 20 bases between. The length of the CDR3 is 14 residues. CDR1 and CDR2 (germline): MNHEY, SVGAGI.

The chain has TRBV19 and TRBJ2-3; TRBD2 matches at 13 bases. CDR1 and CDR2 (germline): LNHDA, SQIVND (reference sequence). V lost 4 bases and J lost 5; bases outside the gene matches: 6. The CDR3 runs 16 residues. The CDR3 loop is CASSRGLAGVGDTQYF. For the CDR3, the DNA is TGTGCCAGTAGTAGAGGACTAGCGGGAGTCGGAGATACGCAGTATTTT.

The chain has TRBV12-3 or TRBV12-4 and TRBJ1-2; D gene ambiguous. The CDR3 consists of 12 residues. V dropped 3 bases and J dropped 5 bases, with 7 bases sitting between them. CDR3 DNA sequence: TGTGCCAGCAGTTTCGGGTTTTATGGCTACACCTTC. This codes for CASSFGFYGYTF.

The rearrangement joins TRBV5-1 to TRBJ1-2; 8 nucleotides line up with TRBD1. The CDR3 spans 14 residues. V gave up 4 bases and J gave up 5 bases; unmatched junction bases: 7. Looked up from germline, CDR1 is SGHRS and CDR2 is YFSETQ. The CDR3 spells CASSHGQGGYGYTF. As DNA, the CDR3 is TGCGCCAGCAGCCACGGACAGGGCGGGTATGGCTACACCTTC.

The chain combines TRBV27 with TRBJ2-1, with TRBD2 matching over 10 bases. CDR1 and CDR2 (germline): MNHEY, SMNVEV (reference sequence). This CDR3 has 16 amino acids. J was trimmed by 0 bases and V by 6 bases; bases with no gene match: 5. CDR3: CASSRWTSGSYNEQFF. DNA for the CDR3: TGTGCCAGCAGCCGATGGACTAGCGGCTCCTACAATGAGCAGTTCTTC.

The genes are TRBV11-2 and TRBJ1-3, with D maybe TRBD1 (5 bases). The V and J ends lost 11 bases and 4 bases respectively, with 12 bases between them. CDR3 size: 12 residues. Germline V gene data show CDR1 as SGHAT and CDR2 as FQNNGV. In nucleotides, the CDR3 is TGTGCCTGGTCAGGGTCAGGAAACACCATATATTTT. It codes for CAWSGSGNTIYF.

This clone was seen a handful of times. This chain links TRBV5-6 with TRBJ1-5; tentative D call: TRBD1 (5 bases). Deletions cut 5 bases from V and 7 bases from J, with 16 bases between. Germline lookup yields CDR1 SGHDT and CDR2 YYEEEE. This CDR3 contains 14 residues. Here the CDR3 reads CASSSYRQRQPQHF. The CDR3 DNA reads as TGTGCCAGCAGTTCTTACAGGCAGAGGCAGCCCCAGCATTTT.

On this clone: The sample contains more than one DNA sequence encoding this CDR3. This chain links TRBV6-5 with TRBJ2-2; 7 nucleotides match TRBD1. CDR1 MNHEY and CDR2 SVGAGI come from the germline V gene. V lost 8 bases to trimming and J lost 1 base; unmatched junction nucleotides: 1. CDR3 length equals 13 residues. The CDR3 here is CASRTGNTGELFF. CDR3 nucleotides: TGTGCCAGCCGGACAGGGAACACCGGGGAGCTGTTTTTT.

The gene calls are TRBV6-5 and TRBJ1-1; D gene ambiguous. The CDR3 has 13 amino acids. Per the germline V gene, CDR1 is MNHEY and CDR2 is SVGAGI. V lost 0 bases and J 8 bases, leaving 10 bases between the germline ends. CDR3 loop: CASSYSKGVEAFF. The DNA of the CDR3 is TGTGCCAGCAGTTACTCGAAGGGAGTAGAAGCTTTCTTT.

A word on this clone: The junction departs from germline at one end; a sequencing error may be responsible. V is TRBV2 and J is TRBJ1-5; D remains unclear. Germline lookup yields CDR1 SNHLY and CDR2 FYNNEI. CDR3 length: 13 amino acids. The CDR3 DNA reads TGTGCCAGCAGCGAAGGCCGGAATCAGCCCCAGCATTTT. It yields the protein CASSEGRNQPQHF. Full variable domain (missing parts from reference TRBV2 and TRBJ1-5): EPEVTQTPSHQVTQMGQEVILRCVPISNHLYFYWYRQILGQKVEFLVSFYNNEISEKSEIFDDQFSVERPDGSNFTLKIRSTKLEDSAMYFCASSEGRNQPQHFGDGTRLSIL.

The chain carries TRBV12-3 or TRBV12-4 and TRBJ1-4; D not resolved. The V end lost 3 bases, the J end lost 4 bases, and 6 bases lay between the germline ends. This CDR3 has 13 amino acids. CDR3 in amino acids: CASSLRFNEKLFF. The CDR3 DNA follows: TGTGCCAGCAGTTTGAGGTTTAATGAAAAACTGTTTTTT.

This clone was found once. The genes are TRBV27 and TRBJ1-2; maybe TRBD1 (6 bases). Between the trimmed V and J ends, which lost 6 bases and 4 bases, there was a span of 15 bases. Germline V gene lookup returns CDR1 MNHEY and CDR2 SMNVEV (reference sequence). CDR3 length: 14 residues. CDR3 bases: TGTGCCAGCAGCCGCCAGGGGCTGAGCTATGGCTACACCTTC. Its protein is CASSRQGLSYGYTF.

This sequence joins TRBV7-2 and TRBJ1-3, with a possible D match to TRBD1 (5 bases). Germline V lookup: CDR1 SGHTA, CDR2 FQGNSA. The CDR3 contains 14 residues. V was cut by 1 base and J by 6 bases, with 10 bases left in between. The CDR3 DNA follows: TGTGCCAGCAGCTTAGTAGGGGTCGTAAACACCATATATTTT. Protein product: CASSLVGVVNTIYF.

This clone was seen a single time. V and J are TRBV10-1 and TRBJ1-4; D may be TRBD1 (5 bases). Germline V gives CDR1 WNHNN, CDR2 SYGVQD (reference sequence). V lost 7 bases and J lost 8, with 14 bases in between. The CDR3 is 13 residues long. CDR3 sequence: CASTSGGTEKLFF. The DNA of the CDR3 is TGCGCCAGCACTTCGGGGGGGACGGAAAAACTGTTTTTT.

This clone is a singleton in its sample. The rearrangement uses TRBV6-2 or TRBV6-3 and TRBJ1-3, with D perhaps matching TRBD1 (5 bases). The CDR3 runs 13 residues. V was shortened by 5 bases and J by 5 bases, with 10 bases between the two germline ends. Germline V gene data show CDR1 as MNHEY and CDR2 as SVGEGT. DNA for the CDR3: TGTGCCAGCAGTCGGGGCGGGAGAAACACCATATATTTT. Translated, it gives CASSRGGRNTIYF.

V usage is TRBV2 and J usage is TRBJ2-1; 9 bases align to TRBD2. The CDR3 loop spans 14 amino acids. Germline V gene lookup returns CDR1 SNHLY and CDR2 FYNNEI. V shed 10 bases and J 5 bases; nucleotides not matched to a gene: 9. The CDR3 sequence: CATNKGLANNEQFF. The CDR3 DNA reads TGTGCCACCAACAAAGGACTAGCGAACAATGAGCAGTTCTTC.

This clone was observed a handful of times. V is TRBV27 and J is TRBJ1-6, with TRBD1 matching 7 bases. The germline CDR1 and CDR2 sequences are MNHEY and SMNVEV (reference sequence). J was trimmed by 7 bases and V by 5 bases; bases with no gene match: 8. The CDR3 is 15 residues long. CDR3: CASSRTGGVNSPLHF. The CDR3, as DNA: TGTGCCAGCAGTCGGACAGGTGGGGTAAATTCACCCCTCCACTTT.

The gene calls are TRBV27 and TRBJ1-3; 10 nucleotides match TRBD1. The CDR3 runs 14 residues. V lost 8 bases to trimming and J lost 2 bases; unmatched junction nucleotides: 3. Germline lookup yields CDR1 MNHEY and CDR2 SMNVEV (reference sequence). The CDR3 bases are TGTGCCAGCCACGGACAGGGGGCTGGAAACACCATATATTTT. Translating gives CASHGQGAGNTIYF.